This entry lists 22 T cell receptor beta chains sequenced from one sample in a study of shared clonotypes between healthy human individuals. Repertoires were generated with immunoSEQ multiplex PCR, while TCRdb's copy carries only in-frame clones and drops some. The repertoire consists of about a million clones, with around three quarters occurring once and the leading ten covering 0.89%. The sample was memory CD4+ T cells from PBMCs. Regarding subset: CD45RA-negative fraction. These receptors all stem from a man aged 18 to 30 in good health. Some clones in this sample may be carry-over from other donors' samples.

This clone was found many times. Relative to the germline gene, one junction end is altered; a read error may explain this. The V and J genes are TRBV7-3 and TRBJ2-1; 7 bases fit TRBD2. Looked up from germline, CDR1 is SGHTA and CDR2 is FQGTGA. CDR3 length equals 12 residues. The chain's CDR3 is CASSLSGRAMVF. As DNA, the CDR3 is TGTGCCAGCAGCTTAAGTGGGAGGGCCATGGTCTTC. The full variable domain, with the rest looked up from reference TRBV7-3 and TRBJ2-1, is GAGVSQTPSNKVTEKGKYVELRCDPISGHTALYWYRQSLGQGPEFLIYFQGTGAADDSGLPNDRFFAVRPEGSVSTLKIQRTERGDSAVYLCASSLSGRAMVFGPGTRLTVL.

The CDR3 DNA follows: TGTGCCAGCGTCTTTTCCCGTTCCTACGAGCAGTACTTC. This sequence encodes CASVFSRSYEQYF. The genes are TRBV28 and TRBJ2-7; no clear D. The germline CDR1 and CDR2 sequences are MDHEN and SYDVKM. The V and J ends lost 8 bases and 1 base respectively, with 12 bases between them. CDR3 length: 13 residues.

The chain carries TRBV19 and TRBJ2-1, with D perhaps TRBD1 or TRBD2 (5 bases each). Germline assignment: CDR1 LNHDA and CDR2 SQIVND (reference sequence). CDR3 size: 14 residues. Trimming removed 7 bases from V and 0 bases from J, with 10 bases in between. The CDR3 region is CASTTGRSYNEQFF. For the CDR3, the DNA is TGTGCCAGTACTACGGGACGCTCCTACAATGAGCAGTTCTTC. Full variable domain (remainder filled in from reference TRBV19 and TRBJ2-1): DGGITQSPKYLFRKEGQNVTLSCEQNLNHDAMYWYRQDPGQGLRLIYYSQIVNDFQKGDIAEGYSVSREKKESFPLTVTSAQKNPTAFYLCASTTGRSYNEQFFGPGTRLTVL.

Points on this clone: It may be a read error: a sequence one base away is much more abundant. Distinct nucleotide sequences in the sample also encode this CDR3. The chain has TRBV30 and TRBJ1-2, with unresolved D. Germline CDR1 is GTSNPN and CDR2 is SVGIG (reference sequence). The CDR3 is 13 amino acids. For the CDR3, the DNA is TGTGCCTGGAGTGTATTAACAAACTATGGCTACACATTC. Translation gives CAWSVLTNYGYTF.

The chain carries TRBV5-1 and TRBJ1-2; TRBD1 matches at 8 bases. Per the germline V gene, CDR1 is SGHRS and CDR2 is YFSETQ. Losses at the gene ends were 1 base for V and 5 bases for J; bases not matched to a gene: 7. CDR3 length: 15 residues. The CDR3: CASSLIPGQAYGYTF. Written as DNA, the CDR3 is TGCGCCAGCAGCTTGATACCGGGACAGGCGTATGGCTACACCTTC. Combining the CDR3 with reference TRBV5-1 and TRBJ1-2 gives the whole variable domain KAGVTQTPRYLIKTRGQQVTLSCSPISGHRSVSWYQQTPGQGLQFLFEYFSETQRNKGNFPGRFSGRQFSNSRSEMNVSTLELGDSALYLCASSLIPGQAYGYTFGSGTRLTVV.

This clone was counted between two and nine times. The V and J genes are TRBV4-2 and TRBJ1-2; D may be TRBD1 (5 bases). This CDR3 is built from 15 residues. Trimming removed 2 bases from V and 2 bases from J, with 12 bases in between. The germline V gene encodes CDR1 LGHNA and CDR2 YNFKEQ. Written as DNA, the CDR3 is TGTGCCAGCAGCCAAAACAGGTTGGCAAACTATGGCTACACCTTC. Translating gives CASSQNRLANYGYTF.

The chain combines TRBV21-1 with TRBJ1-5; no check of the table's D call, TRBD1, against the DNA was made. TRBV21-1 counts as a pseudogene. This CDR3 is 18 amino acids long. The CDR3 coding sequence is TGTGCCAGCAGCAAAGCGCTGACACCTATCTATGGCAATCAGCCCCAGCATTTT. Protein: CASSKALTPIYGNQPQHF.

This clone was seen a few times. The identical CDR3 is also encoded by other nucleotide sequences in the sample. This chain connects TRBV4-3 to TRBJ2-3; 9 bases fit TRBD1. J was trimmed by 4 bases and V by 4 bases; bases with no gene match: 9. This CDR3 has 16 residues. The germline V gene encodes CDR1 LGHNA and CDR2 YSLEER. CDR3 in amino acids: CASSPNPGTGSDTQYF. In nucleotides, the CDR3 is TGCGCCAGCAGCCCGAACCCCGGGACAGGGTCAGATACGCAGTATTTT.

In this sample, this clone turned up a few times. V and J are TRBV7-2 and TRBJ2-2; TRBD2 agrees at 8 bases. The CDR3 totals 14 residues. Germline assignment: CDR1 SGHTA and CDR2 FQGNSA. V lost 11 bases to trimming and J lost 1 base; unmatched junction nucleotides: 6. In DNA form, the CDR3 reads TGTGCCGGTGCTAGCGGGCTGAACACCGGGGAGCTGTTTTTT. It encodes CAGASGLNTGELFF.

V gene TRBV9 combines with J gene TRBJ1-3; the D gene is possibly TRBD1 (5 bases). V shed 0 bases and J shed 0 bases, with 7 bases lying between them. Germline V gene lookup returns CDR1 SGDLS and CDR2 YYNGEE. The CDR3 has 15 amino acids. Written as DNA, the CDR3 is TGTGCCAGCAGCGTAGGGACACCCTCTGGAAACACCATATATTTT. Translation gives CASSVGTPSGNTIYF.

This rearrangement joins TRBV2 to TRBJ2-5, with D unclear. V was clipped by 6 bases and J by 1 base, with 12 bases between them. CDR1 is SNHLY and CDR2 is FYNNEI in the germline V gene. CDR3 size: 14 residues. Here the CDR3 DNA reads TGTGCCAGCAGGCCCCGGGCAGCCCAAGAGACCCAGTACTTC. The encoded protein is CASRPRAAQETQYF.

The CDR3 bases are TGCGCCAGCAGCTTGGGGGCCAGTAACCGTCCGCTTAACTACAATGAGCAGTTCTTC. Amino acid sequence: CASSLGASNRPLNYNEQFF. V usage is TRBV5-1 and J usage is TRBJ2-1, with unresolved D. Per the germline V gene, CDR1 is SGHRS and CDR2 is YFSETQ. This CDR3 is built from 19 residues. Trimming took off 0 bases at V and 3 bases at J, with 22 bases between the two ends.

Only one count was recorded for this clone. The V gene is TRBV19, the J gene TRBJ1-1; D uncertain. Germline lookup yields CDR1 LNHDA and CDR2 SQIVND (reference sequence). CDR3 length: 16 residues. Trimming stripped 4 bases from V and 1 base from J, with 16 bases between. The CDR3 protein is CASSTLTTRKNTEAFF. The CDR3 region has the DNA TGTGCCAGTAGTACATTGACGACAAGGAAGAACACTGAAGCTTTCTTT.

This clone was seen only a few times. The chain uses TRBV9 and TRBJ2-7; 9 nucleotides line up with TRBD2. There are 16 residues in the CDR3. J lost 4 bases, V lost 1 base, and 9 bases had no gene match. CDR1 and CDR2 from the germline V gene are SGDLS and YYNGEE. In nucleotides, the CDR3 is TGTGCCAGCAGCGTACACGCCGGGACTAGCACTTACGAGCAGTACTTC. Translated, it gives CASSVHAGTSTYEQYF.

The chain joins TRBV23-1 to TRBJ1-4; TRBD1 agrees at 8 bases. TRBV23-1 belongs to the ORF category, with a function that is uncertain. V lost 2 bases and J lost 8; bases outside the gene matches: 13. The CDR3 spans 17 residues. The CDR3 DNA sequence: TGCGCCAGCAGTCAAGCCGCCTGGACAGGGCGAGGCGAAAAACTGTTTTTT. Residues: CASSQAAWTGRGEKLFF.

In DNA form, the CDR3 reads TGTGCCAGCAGTTGTAAGAGGGAACAGGCTGGAAACACCATATATTTT. Translating gives CASSCKREQAGNTIYF. The chain combines TRBV27 with TRBJ1-3; D perhaps matches TRBD1 (5 bases). V lost 4 bases, J lost 2 bases, and 15 bases lay in between. The germline gives CDR1 MNHEY, CDR2 SMNVEV (reference sequence). The CDR3 is made up of 16 amino acids.

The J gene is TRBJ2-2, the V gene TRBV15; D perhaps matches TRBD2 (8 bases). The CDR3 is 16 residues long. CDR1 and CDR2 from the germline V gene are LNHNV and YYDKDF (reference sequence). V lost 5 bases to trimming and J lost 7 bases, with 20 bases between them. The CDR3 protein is CATSPQGTRLVGELFF. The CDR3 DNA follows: TGTGCCACCAGCCCACAGGGGACTAGATTAGTCGGGGAGCTGTTTTTT.

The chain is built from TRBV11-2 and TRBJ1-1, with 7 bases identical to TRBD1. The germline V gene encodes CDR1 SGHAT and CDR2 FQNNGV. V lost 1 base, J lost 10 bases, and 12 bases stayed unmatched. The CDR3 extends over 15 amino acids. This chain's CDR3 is CASSLAPTGTRGAFF. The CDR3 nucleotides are TGTGCCAGCAGCTTAGCGCCGACAGGGACTAGAGGAGCTTTCTTT.

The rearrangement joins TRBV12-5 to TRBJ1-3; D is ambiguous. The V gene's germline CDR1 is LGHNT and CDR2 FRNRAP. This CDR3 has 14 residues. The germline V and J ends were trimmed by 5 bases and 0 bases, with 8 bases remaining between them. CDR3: CASGPSGSGNTIYF. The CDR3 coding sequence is TGTGCTAGTGGTCCCTCCGGCTCTGGAAACACCATATATTTT.

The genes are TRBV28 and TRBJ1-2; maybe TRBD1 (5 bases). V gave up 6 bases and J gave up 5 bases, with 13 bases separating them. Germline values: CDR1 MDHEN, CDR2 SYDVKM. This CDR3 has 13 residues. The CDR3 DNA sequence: TGTGCCAGCAGGTCACCGGGACCTTATGGCTACACCTTC. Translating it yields CASRSPGPYGYTF.

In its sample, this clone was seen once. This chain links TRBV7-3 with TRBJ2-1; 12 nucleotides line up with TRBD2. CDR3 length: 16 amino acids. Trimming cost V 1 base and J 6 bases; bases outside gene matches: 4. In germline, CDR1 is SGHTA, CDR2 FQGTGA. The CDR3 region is CASSLITSGRPNEQFF. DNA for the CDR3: TGTGCCAGCAGCTTAATAACTAGCGGGAGGCCCAATGAGCAGTTCTTC.

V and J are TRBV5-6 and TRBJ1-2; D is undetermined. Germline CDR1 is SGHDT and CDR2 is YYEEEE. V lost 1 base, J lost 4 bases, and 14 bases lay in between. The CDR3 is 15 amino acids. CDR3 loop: CASSLLGKEGYGYTF. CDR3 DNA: TGTGCCAGCAGCTTGTTGGGGAAGGAGGGCTATGGCTACACCTTC. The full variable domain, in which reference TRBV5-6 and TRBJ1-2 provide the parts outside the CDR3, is DAGVTQSPTHLIKTRGQQVTLRCSPKSGHDTVSWYQQALGQGPQFIFQYYEEEERQRGNFPDRFSGHQFPNYSSELNVNALLLGDSALYLCASSLLGKEGYGYTFGSGTRLTVV.